The clone carrying this TCR beta chain was observed once. V was clipped by 4 bases and J by 1 base, with 9 bases between them. Germline CDR1 SGHRS, CDR2 YFSETQ. The CDR3 sequence is 14 residues long. Under the authors' procedure: The assay estimated nucleated cells by amplifying reference gene primers. The repertoire was sequenced with immunoSEQ multiplex PCR; TCRdb's copy has only in-frame clones and lacks some. The DNA gave D and trimming, while V, J and clone size come from that table. This sample has under 200,000 clones, with 70% to 90% found just once. Participants were aged about 18 to 100 years from roughly 26 US areas. Assignments of participants to cohorts depended upon their own reported clinical history. The sample is drawn from a study of blood T cell repertoires in COVID-19.

The V call is TRBV5-1, the J call TRBJ2-1; D ambiguous. Source material: PBMCs or T cells enriched from blood (not recorded which). The source of this sequence is a woman between 18 and 30 years old who had recovered from COVID-19. This CDR3 reads CASSEAVSYNEQFF. In nucleotides, the CDR3 is TGCGCCAGCAGCGAGGCGGTTTCCTACAATGAGCAGTTCTTC.